This T cell receptor (beta chain) was retrieved from a study of T cells in Graves' hyperthyroidism and ophthalmopathy. General study findings and limits: Most thyroid clonotypes expanded above 0.001 appeared in blood too.

The sample holds many counts of this clonotype. Its antigen is not identified. V was clipped by 1 base and J by 5 bases, with 12 bases between them. This CDR3 has 14 amino acids. Germline CDR1 is SEHNR and CDR2 is FQNEAQ (reference sequence). The study excluded patients with uncontrolled infection, other autoimmune disease, pregnancy or lactation. There were TCR beta CDR3 regions amplified from RNA transcripts. The HTBI primer set drove a first-round RT-PCR of the TCR CDR3. From the multiplex PCR reads, TCRdb called clonotypes with MiXCR, one entry per CDR3 protein. Altogether 480,000 or so distinct CDR3 sequences are present, 40% to 50% being singletons, with the ten largest covering about 45%.

The clonotype was recovered from an adult woman with Graves' disease, either hyperthyroidism or ophthalmopathy (not recorded which). V and J are TRBV7-9 and TRBJ2-7, with D possibly matching TRBD2 (6 bases). Sequenced material: peripheral blood or thyroid tissue (not recorded which). The CDR3: CASSLGVGGHEQYF. CDR3 in DNA: TGTGCCAGCAGCTTAGGAGTGGGGGGTCACGAGCAGTACTTC.